This T cell receptor (beta chain) stems from a study of T cell repertoires in cytomegalovirus infection. Whole-study context: Both recently identified HLA-C-restricted and well-studied HLA-B-restricted CMV epitopes were used in the study. The study, taken as a whole, reports: Dominant in the ex vivo response were TCR beta clonotypes restricted by HLA-C and specific for CMV.

Concerning this clonotype itself: Antigen specificity is unknown.

This CDR3 is 14 amino acids long. Germline CDR1 reads DFQATT; CDR2 reads SNEGSKA (reference sequence). Trimming took 6 bases from V and 7 from J, leaving 16 bases between them. TCRdb passed the reads through MiXCR, listing each CDR3 protein once. The profile shows 150,000 or so distinct CDR3 sequences, roughly 22% of them singletons. This sequence was found in a human donor in good health (CMV status not recorded). Some clones in this sample may be carry-over from other donors' samples. Sequencing used CD8+ T cells from cultured PBMCs, obtained from culture after CMV antigen stimulation. The rearrangement links TRBV20-1 to TRBJ1-6, with D possibly TRBD1 on 5 matching bases. CDR3 sequence (DNA): TGCAGTGCCTCCCTGGGGGAGGGGAATTCACCCCTCCACTTT. This encodes CSASLGEGNSPLHF.